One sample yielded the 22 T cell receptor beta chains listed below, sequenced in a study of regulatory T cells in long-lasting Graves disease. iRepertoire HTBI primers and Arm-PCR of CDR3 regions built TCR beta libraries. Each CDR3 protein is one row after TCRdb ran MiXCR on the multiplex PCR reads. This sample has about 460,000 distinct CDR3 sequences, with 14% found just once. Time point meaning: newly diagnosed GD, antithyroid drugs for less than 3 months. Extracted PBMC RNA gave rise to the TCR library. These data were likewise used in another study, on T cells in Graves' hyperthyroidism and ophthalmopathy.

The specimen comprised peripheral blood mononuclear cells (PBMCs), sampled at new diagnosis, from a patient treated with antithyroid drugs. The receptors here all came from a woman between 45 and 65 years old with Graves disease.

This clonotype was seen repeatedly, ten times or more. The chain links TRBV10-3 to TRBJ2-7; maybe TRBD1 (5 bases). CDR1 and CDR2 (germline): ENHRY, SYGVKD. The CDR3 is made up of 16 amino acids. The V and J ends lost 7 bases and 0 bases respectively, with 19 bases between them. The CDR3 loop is CAITPSAGRSSYEQYF. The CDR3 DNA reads TGTGCCATCACCCCATCCGCAGGGCGTAGCTCCTACGAGCAGTACTTC.

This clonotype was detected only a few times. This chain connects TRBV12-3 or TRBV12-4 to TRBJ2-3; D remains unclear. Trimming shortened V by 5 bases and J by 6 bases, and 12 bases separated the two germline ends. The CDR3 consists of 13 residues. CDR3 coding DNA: TGTGCCAGCAGTCCGTCATTGGTGGATACGCAGTATTTT. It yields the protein CASSPSLVDTQYF.

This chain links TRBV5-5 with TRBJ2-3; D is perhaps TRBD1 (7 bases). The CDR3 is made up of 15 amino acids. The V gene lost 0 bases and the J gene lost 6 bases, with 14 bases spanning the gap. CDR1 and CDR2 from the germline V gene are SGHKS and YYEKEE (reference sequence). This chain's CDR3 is CASSLVRGRSDTQYF. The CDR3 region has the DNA TGTGCCAGCAGCTTGGTCAGGGGGAGGTCGGATACGCAGTATTTT.

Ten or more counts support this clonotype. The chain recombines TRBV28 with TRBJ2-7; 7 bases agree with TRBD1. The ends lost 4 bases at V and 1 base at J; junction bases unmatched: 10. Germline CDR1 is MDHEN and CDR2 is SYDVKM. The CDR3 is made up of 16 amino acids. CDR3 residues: CASSSATWDSSYEQYF. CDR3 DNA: TGTGCCAGCAGTTCTGCCACCTGGGACAGTTCCTACGAGCAGTACTTC.

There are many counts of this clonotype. CDR3 nucleotides: TGTGCCAGCCACACAGGGGAGTTAGCTAACTATGGCTACACCTTC. Translation: CASHTGELANYGYTF. This chain connects TRBV2 to TRBJ1-2; 7 positions match TRBD1. The J segment lost 0 bases and the V segment lost 8 bases, leaving 9 bases of the junction unmatched. There are 15 residues in the CDR3. Germline values: CDR1 SNHLY, CDR2 FYNNEI.

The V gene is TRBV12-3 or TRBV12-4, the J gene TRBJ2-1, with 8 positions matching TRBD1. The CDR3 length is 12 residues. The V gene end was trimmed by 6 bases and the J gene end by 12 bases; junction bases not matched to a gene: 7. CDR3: CASSRTGIGQFF. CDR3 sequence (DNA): TGTGCCAGCAGCCGGACAGGGATAGGGCAGTTCTTC.

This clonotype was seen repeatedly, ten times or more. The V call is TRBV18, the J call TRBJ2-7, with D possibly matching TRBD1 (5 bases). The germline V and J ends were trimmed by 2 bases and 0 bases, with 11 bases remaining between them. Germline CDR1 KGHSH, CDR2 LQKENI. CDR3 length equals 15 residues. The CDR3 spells CASSPIGAFSYEQYF. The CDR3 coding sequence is TGTGCCAGCTCACCAATAGGGGCTTTCTCCTACGAGCAGTACTTC. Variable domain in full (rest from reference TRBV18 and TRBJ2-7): NAGVMQNPRHLVRRRGQEARLRCSPMKGHSHVYWYRQLPEEGLKFMVYLQKENIIDESGMPKERFSAEFPKEGPSILRIQQVVRGDSAAYFCASSPIGAFSYEQYFGPGTRLTVT.

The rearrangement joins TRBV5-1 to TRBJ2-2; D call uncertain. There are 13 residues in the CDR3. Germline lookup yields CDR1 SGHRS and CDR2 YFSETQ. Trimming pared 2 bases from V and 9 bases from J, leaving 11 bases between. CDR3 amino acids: CASSFPDRRELFF. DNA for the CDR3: TGCGCCAGCAGCTTTCCGGACCGGCGGGAGCTGTTTTTT.

Here the CDR3 DNA reads TGTGCCAGCTCCCTGACAGGGGTCGTCCCCACGAACACCGGGGAGCTGTTTTTT. This gives the protein CASSLTGVVPTNTGELFF. This chain joins TRBV18 and TRBJ2-2; 8 bases are shared with TRBD1. The V gene's germline CDR1 is KGHSH and CDR2 LQKENI. Trimming removed 6 bases from V and 0 bases from J; junction bases left unmatched: 12. There are 18 residues in the CDR3.

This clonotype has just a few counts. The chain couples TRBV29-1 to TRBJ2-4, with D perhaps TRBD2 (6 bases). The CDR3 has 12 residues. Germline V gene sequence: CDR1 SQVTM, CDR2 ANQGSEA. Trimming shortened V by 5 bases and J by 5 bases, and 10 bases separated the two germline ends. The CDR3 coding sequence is TGCAGCGTTTACCGACTAGAAAACATTCAGTACTTC. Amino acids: CSVYRLENIQYF. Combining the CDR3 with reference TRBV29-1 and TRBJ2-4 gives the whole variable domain SAVISQKPSRDICQRGTSLTIQCQVDSQVTMMFWYRQQPGQSLTLIATANQGSEATYESGFVIDKFPISRPNLTFSTLTVSNMSPEDSSIYLCSVYRLENIQYFGAGTRLSVL.

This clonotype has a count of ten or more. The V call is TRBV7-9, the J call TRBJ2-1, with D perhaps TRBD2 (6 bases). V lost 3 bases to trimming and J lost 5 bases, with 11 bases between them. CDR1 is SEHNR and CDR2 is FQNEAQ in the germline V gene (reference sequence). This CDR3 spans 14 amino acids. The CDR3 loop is CASSFLAANNEQFF. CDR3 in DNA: TGTGCCAGCAGCTTTTTAGCGGCTAACAATGAGCAGTTCTTC.

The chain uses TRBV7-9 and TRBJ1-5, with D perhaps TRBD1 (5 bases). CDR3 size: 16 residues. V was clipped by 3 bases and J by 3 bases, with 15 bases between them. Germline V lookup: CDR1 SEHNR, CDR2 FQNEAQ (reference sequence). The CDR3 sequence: CASSLGIGGTNQPQHF. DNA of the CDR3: TGTGCCAGCAGCTTGGGGATAGGAGGGACCAATCAGCCCCAGCATTTT.

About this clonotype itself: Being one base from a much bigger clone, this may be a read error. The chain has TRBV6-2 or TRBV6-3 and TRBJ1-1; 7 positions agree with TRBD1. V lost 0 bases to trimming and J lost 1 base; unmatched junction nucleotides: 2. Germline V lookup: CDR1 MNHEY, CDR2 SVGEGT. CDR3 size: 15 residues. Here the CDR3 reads CASSYSKGANTEAFF. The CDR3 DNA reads TGTGCCAGCAGTTACTCGAAGGGGGCGAACACTGAAGCTTTCTTT.

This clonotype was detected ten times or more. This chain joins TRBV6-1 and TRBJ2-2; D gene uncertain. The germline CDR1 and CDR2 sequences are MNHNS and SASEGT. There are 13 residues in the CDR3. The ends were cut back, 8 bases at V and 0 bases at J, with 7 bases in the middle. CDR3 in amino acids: CASGKSNTGELFF. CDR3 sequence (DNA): TGTGCCAGCGGGAAGTCGAACACCGGGGAGCTGTTTTTT.

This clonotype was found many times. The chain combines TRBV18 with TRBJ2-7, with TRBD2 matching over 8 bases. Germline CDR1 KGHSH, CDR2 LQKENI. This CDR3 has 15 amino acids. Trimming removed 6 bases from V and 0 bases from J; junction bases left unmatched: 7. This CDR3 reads CASSNTGTSSYEQYF. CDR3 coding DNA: TGTGCCAGCTCGAATACCGGGACTAGCTCCTACGAGCAGTACTTC.

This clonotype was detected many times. CDR3 bases: TGTGCCAGCAGCCACGGGACTCCCAAGACCGAGCAGTTCTTC. Amino acids: CASSHGTPKTEQFF. The V and J genes are TRBV7-2 and TRBJ2-1; TRBD2 is a possible D gene (6 bases). The CDR3 has 14 residues. Germline-derived CDR1 and CDR2 are SGHTA and FQGNSA. V lost 5 bases and J lost 10, with 18 bases in between.

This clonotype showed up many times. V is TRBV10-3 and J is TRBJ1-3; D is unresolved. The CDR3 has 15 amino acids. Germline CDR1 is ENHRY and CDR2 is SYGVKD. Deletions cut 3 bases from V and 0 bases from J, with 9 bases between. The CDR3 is CAISEGGNSGNTIYF. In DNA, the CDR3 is TGTGCCATCAGTGAAGGCGGGAACTCTGGAAACACCATATATTTT.

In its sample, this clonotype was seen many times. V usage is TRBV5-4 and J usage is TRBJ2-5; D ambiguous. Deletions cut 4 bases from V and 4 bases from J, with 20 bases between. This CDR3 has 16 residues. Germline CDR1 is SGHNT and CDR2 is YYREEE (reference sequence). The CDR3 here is CASSRGGAGVPETQYF. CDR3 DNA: TGTGCCAGCAGCCGTGGCGGAGCTGGAGTCCCAGAGACCCAGTACTTC. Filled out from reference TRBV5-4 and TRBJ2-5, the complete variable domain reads ETGVTQSPTHLIKTRGQQVTLRCSSQSGHNTVSWYQQALGQGPQFIFQYYREEENGRGNFPPRFSGLQFPNYSSELNVNALELDDSALYLCASSRGGAGVPETQYFGPGTRLLVL.

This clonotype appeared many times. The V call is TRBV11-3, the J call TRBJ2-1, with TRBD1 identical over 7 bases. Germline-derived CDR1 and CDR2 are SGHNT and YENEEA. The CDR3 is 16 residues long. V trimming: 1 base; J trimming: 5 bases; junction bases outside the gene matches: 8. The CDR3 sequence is CASSLGDSGGHNEQFF. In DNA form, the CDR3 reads TGTGCCAGCAGCTTAGGGGACAGTGGGGGACACAATGAGCAGTTCTTC.

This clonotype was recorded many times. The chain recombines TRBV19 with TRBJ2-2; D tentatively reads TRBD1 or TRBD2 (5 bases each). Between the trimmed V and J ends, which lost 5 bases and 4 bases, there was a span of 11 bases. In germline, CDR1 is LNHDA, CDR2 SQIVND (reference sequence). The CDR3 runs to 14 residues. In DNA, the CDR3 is TGTGCCAGTAGTCCCTGGGACGTCACCGGGGAGCTGTTTTTT. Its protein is CASSPWDVTGELFF.

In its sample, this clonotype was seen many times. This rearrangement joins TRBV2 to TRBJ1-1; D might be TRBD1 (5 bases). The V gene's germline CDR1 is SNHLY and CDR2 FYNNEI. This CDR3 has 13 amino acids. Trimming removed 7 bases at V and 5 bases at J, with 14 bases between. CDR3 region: CASMRGGMTEAFF. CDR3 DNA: TGTGCCAGCATGCGGGGGGGGATGACTGAAGCTTTCTTT.

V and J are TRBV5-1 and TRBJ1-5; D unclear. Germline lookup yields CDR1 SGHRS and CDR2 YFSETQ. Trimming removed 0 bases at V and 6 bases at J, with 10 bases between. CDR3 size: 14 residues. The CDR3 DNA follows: TGCGCCAGCAGCTTGGGAGGTCCGGGTCAGCCCCAGCATTTT. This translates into CASSLGGPGQPQHF.